This is a list of T cell receptor beta chains from one sample in a study of shared clonotypes between healthy human individuals. Data came from immunoSEQ multiplex PCR; TCRdb stores just in-frame clones and leaves some out. In the table there are millions of clones, 85% to 95% of which are singletons. Sequenced material: naive CD4+ T cells sorted from blood. The receptors come from a man between 18 and 29 years old in good health. Both conserved end residues are part of each CDR3. Fields, in order: V gene, J gene, clone size, D gene, CDR3 DNA, CDR3 protein. A D gene is named only where the DNA matches it firmly. The size field is filled for only some rows; it gives once, few, many or a size class.

v_gene: TRBV19; j_gene: TRBJ1-4; abundance: -; d_gene: TRBD1; CDR3nt: TGTGCCAGTAGTGCCCGACAGGGGATGCGTGAAAAACTGTTTTTT; CDR3aa: CASSARQGMREKLFF
v_gene: TRBV7-6; j_gene: TRBJ2-3; abundance: -; d_gene: TRBD2; CDR3nt: TGTGCCAGCAGCAGGACTAGCGGGGGGGCGACGGGCACAGATACGCAGTATTTT; CDR3aa: CASSRTSGGATGTDTQYF
v_gene: TRBV7-9; j_gene: TRBJ1-5; abundance: -; d_gene: TRBD1; CDR3nt: TGTGCCAGCAGCCCTGATGTGGGGACAGGCTGGGGGGCCCAGCATTTT; CDR3aa: CASSPDVGTGWGAQHF
v_gene: TRBV30; j_gene: TRBJ1-5; abundance: -; d_gene: -; CDR3nt: TGTGCCTGGAGTTACAGTAATCAGCCCCAGCATTTT; CDR3aa: CAWSYSNQPQHF
v_gene: TRBV4-1; j_gene: TRBJ1-4; abundance: -; d_gene: -; CDR3nt: TGCGCCAGCAGCCAAGTTCCCTATTTGGGTGAAAAACTGTTTTTT; CDR3aa: CASSQVPYLGEKLFF
v_gene: TRBV5-1; j_gene: TRBJ2-1; abundance: -; d_gene: TRBD1; CDR3nt: TGCGCCAGCAGCTTGGGTGGGGGACAGGGTAACAATGAGCAGTTCTTC; CDR3aa: CASSLGGGQGNNEQFF
v_gene: TRBV5-1; j_gene: TRBJ1-4; abundance: -; d_gene: -; CDR3nt: TGCGCCAGCAGCTTGGGTCGGGGGCTTAATGAAAAACTGTTTTTT; CDR3aa: CASSLGRGLNEKLFF
v_gene: TRBV28; j_gene: TRBJ1-1; abundance: many; d_gene: TRBD1; CDR3nt: TGTGCCAGCAGTTCCCGGGACAGGGAGGCTTTCTTT; CDR3aa: CASSSRDREAFF
v_gene: TRBV7-7; j_gene: TRBJ2-5; abundance: -; d_gene: -; CDR3nt: TGTGCTAGCAGCTTAGCGCAGGGGAACCAAGAGACCCAGTACTTC; CDR3aa: CASSLAQGNQETQYF
v_gene: TRBV29-1; j_gene: TRBJ2-2; abundance: -; d_gene: -; CDR3nt: TGCAGCGGTAAAATAACAGCGAACACCGGGGAGCTGTTTTTT; CDR3aa: CSGKITANTGELFF
v_gene: TRBV7-6; j_gene: TRBJ2-5; abundance: once; d_gene: TRBD1; CDR3nt: TGTGCCAGCAGCACTGGACAGGGGGCAGGAGAGACCCAGTACTTC; CDR3aa: CASSTGQGAGETQYF
v_gene: TRBV7-9; j_gene: TRBJ2-1; abundance: many; d_gene: -; CDR3nt: TGTGCCAGCACTCCGGGGTTGGCAGAAGGCTCCTACAATGAGCAGTTCTTC; CDR3aa: CASTPGLAEGSYNEQFF
v_gene: TRBV19; j_gene: TRBJ1-4; abundance: -; d_gene: -; CDR3nt: TGTGCCAGTAGTCTCGCCGGGGTATCAACTAATGAAAAACTGTTTTTT; CDR3aa: CASSLAGVSTNEKLFF
v_gene: TRBV7-2; j_gene: TRBJ2-7; abundance: -; d_gene: TRBD2; CDR3nt: TGTGCCAGCAGCTTAAAGGGACTAGCGGGGGGTTTCTACGAGCAGTACTTC; CDR3aa: CASSLKGLAGGFYEQYF
v_gene: TRBV5-1; j_gene: TRBJ2-5; abundance: -; d_gene: -; CDR3nt: TGCGCCAGCAGCTTGGGGGTGGTGGAGACCCAGTACTTC; CDR3aa: CASSLGVVETQYF
v_gene: TRBV5-8; j_gene: TRBJ1-3; abundance: -; d_gene: -; CDR3nt: TGTGCCAGCAGCTCCGGGACCGCCTCTGGAAACACCATATATTTT; CDR3aa: CASSSGTASGNTIYF
v_gene: TRBV11-2; j_gene: TRBJ2-1; abundance: -; d_gene: -; CDR3nt: TGTGCCAGCAGCTTAAACAGGTTACGTGATGAGCAGTTCTTC; CDR3aa: CASSLNRLRDEQFF
v_gene: TRBV5-1; j_gene: TRBJ2-7; abundance: -; d_gene: TRBD1; CDR3nt: TGCGCCAGCAGCCCGGACACAGGGGGCCGCTACGAGCAGTACTTC; CDR3aa: CASSPDTGGRYEQYF
v_gene: TRBV5-8; j_gene: TRBJ1-3; abundance: -; d_gene: TRBD1; CDR3nt: TGTGCCAGCAGCTCGGAGTGGGACCGGACAGGTCGGTTCTCTGGAAACACCATATATTTT; CDR3aa: CASSSEWDRTGRFSGNTIYF
v_gene: TRBV29-1; j_gene: TRBJ2-6; abundance: -; d_gene: TRBD2; CDR3nt: TGCAGCGTGCGGTCTAGCGGGGCCTCTGGGGCCAACGTCCTGACTTTC; CDR3aa: CSVRSSGASGANVLTF
v_gene: TRBV29-1; j_gene: TRBJ2-3; abundance: -; d_gene: -; CDR3nt: TGCAGCGTTGAGTCCGGCACAGATACGCAGTATTTT; CDR3aa: CSVESGTDTQYF
v_gene: TRBV5-1; j_gene: TRBJ1-2; abundance: -; d_gene: TRBD1; CDR3nt: TGCGCCAGCAGCTTGGAGGGACAGGGGGCTTCAGGCTACACCTTC; CDR3aa: CASSLEGQGASGYTF
v_gene: TRBV11-2; j_gene: TRBJ1-4; abundance: -; d_gene: -; CDR3nt: TGTGCCAGCAGCTTAAGAGGGTGGGAAGGAGAAAAACTGTTTTTT; CDR3aa: CASSLRGWEGEKLFF
v_gene: TRBV15; j_gene: TRBJ2-3; abundance: -; d_gene: -; CDR3nt: TGTGCCACCAGCTCCCCCTCGGCGGCGGATACGCAGTATTTT; CDR3aa: CATSSPSAADTQYF
v_gene: TRBV28; j_gene: TRBJ1-2; abundance: -; d_gene: -; CDR3nt: TGTGCCAGCAGTACTCCTGGCCGACCCGGACACACCTTC; CDR3aa: CASSTPGRPGHTF
v_gene: TRBV6-5; j_gene: TRBJ2-7; abundance: -; d_gene: TRBD2; CDR3nt: TGTGCCAGCAGTTCCCGGGAGGGACGGGGGCAGTACTTC; CDR3aa: CASSSREGRGQYF
v_gene: TRBV5-4; j_gene: TRBJ2-5; abundance: -; d_gene: -; CDR3nt: TGTGCCAGCAGCCCGGACAGTGGAGAGACCCAGTACTTC; CDR3aa: CASSPDSGETQYF